These 9 T cell receptor beta chains were all obtained from the same sample, sequenced in a study of vaccination and CD4 T cells after COVID-19. Their cognate antigens are unknown. Treatment defined: approximately 10-day PBMC culture with coronavirus spike peptide pools or control peptides (ViraFEST assay). Sequenced with the Oncomine TCR Beta short-read assay was DNA taken from cultured CD4+ T cells. One entry per CDR3 protein results from TCRdb running MiXCR on the PCR reads. Here the sample spans about 10,000 distinct CDR3 sequences, roughly 25% being singletons. The starting material was CD4+ T cells from blood, cultured in vitro, obtained before SARS-CoV-2 vaccination. The receptor set was obtained from a human donor who received a COVID-19 vaccine.

In DNA, the CDR3 is TGTGCCAGCAGTGAATCGGCAAGTGTTACTGGAAACACCATATATTTT. This gives the protein CASSESASVTGNTIYF. The chain carries TRBV6-1 and TRBJ1-3; D uncertain. Germline values: CDR1 MNHNS, CDR2 SASEGT. V was trimmed by 2 bases and J by 2 bases, leaving 13 bases between them. The CDR3 contains 16 residues.

The CDR3 DNA is TGTGCCAGCAGAGAGACAGGCGCCTACGAGCAGTACTTC. The encoded protein is CASRETGAYEQYF. The V call is TRBV6-2 or TRBV6-3, the J call TRBJ2-7; weak D call: TRBD1 (6 bases). V was pared by 6 bases and J by 2 bases, with 11 bases between. CDR3 length: 13 residues. Germline V lookup: CDR1 MNHEY, CDR2 SVGEGT.

The table lists this clonotype with a few counts. This rearrangement joins TRBV24-1 to TRBJ2-3, with a weak D call TRBD2 (6 bases). V shed 10 bases and J shed 0 bases, with 13 bases lying between them. This CDR3 comprises 14 residues. Per the germline V gene, CDR1 is KGHDR and CDR2 is SFDVKD. CDR3 sequence: CATAGSGSTDTQYF. In DNA form, the CDR3 reads TGTGCCACTGCGGGGAGCGGGAGCACAGATACGCAGTATTTT.

The rearrangement links TRBV11-3 to TRBJ2-3, with 10 bases identical to TRBD2. The CDR3 totals 17 residues. Germline assignment: CDR1 SGHNT and CDR2 YENEEA. The V segment lost 0 bases and the J segment 1 base; nucleotides outside the gene matches: 4. DNA of the CDR3: TGTGCCAGCAGCTTAGATATGAGCGGGGGGGGCACAGATACGCAGTATTTT. This translates into CASSLDMSGGGTDTQYF.

The genes are TRBV30 and TRBJ1-6, with 7 positions matching TRBD1. The CDR3 contains 16 residues. J lost 7 bases, V lost 2 bases, and 11 bases had no gene match. CDR1 is GTSNPN, CDR2 SVGIG, per germline (reference sequence). CDR3 in DNA: TGTGCCTGGAGTCCGCCGGACAGGATGATGAATTCACCCCTCCACTTT. Its translation is CAWSPPDRMMNSPLHF.

The chain carries TRBV6-1 and TRBJ2-1, with 10 bases identical to TRBD2. CDR1 is MNHNS and CDR2 is SASEGT in the germline V gene. J was trimmed by 9 bases and V by 2 bases; bases with no gene match: 4. The CDR3 is made up of 14 amino acids. For the CDR3, the DNA is TGTGCCAGCAGTGAATTAGCGGGGGGTACTGAGCAGTTCTTC. The encoded protein is CASSELAGGTEQFF.

This clonotype occurred a few times. The V and J genes are TRBV12-3 or TRBV12-4 and TRBJ1-2, with D possibly TRBD1 on 5 matching bases. Trimming took 7 bases from V and 2 from J, leaving 8 bases between them. The CDR3 is made up of 12 amino acids. The CDR3: CASTGRNYGYTF. The CDR3, as DNA: TGTGCCAGCACAGGGAGAAACTATGGCTACACCTTC.

V and J are TRBV28 and TRBJ1-1, with unresolved D. The CDR3 consists of 13 residues. Trimming shortened V by 0 bases and J by 1 base, and 3 bases separated the two germline ends. Looked up from germline, CDR1 is MDHEN and CDR2 is SYDVKM. DNA for the CDR3: TGTGCCAGCAGTTTATGGAGGAACACTGAAGCTTTCTTT. Its protein is CASSLWRNTEAFF.

The chain recombines TRBV6-5 with TRBJ2-7; D might be TRBD1 or TRBD2, each matching 5 bases. This CDR3 spans 16 amino acids. V was shortened by 0 bases and J by 1 base, with 13 bases between the two germline ends. CDR1 MNHEY and CDR2 SVGAGI come from the germline V gene. As DNA, the CDR3 is TGTGCCAGCAGTTACTCGTGGGGGACGGGATCCTACGAGCAGTACTTC. Amino acids: CASSYSWGTGSYEQYF.